Below, 21 T cell receptor beta chains from the same sample are listed, as sequenced in a study of shared clonotypes between healthy human individuals. This table comes from immunoSEQ multiplex PCR, and its TCRdb copy is limited to in-frame clones, with some not included. The top ten clones hold 0.35% to 0.45% of a sample with 2.3 million or so clones, approximately 93% of them seen once. Input material: naive CD4+ T cells from PBMCs. Stated subset: CD45RA+ positively selected. The receptor source for this set is a man younger than 35 in good health. Some clones in this sample may be carry-over from other donors' samples.

CDR3 sequence: CASSSGSGTREQYF. CDR3 DNA sequence: TGTGCCAGCTCCAGTGGTAGCGGGACGCGCGAGCAGTACTTC. The chain employs TRBV18 and TRBJ2-7; 8 bases fit TRBD2. V was pared by 6 bases and J by 6 bases, with 10 bases of the junction left unmatched. The CDR3 runs to 14 residues. The germline V gene encodes CDR1 KGHSH and CDR2 LQKENI.

The chain is built from TRBV28 and TRBJ1-5; D possibly corresponds to TRBD1 (6 bases). This CDR3 spans 15 amino acids. Germline CDR1 is MDHEN and CDR2 is SYDVKM. Trimming took off 5 bases at V and 0 bases at J, with 11 bases between the two ends. This CDR3 is CASSPGDNSNQPQHF. The CDR3 DNA sequence: TGTGCCAGCAGTCCAGGGGATAATAGCAATCAGCCCCAGCATTTT.

CDR3 protein: CASSFLSGTQYF. DNA of the CDR3: TGTGCCAGCAGTTTCCTGTCTGGGACCCAGTACTTC. The chain joins TRBV27 to TRBJ2-5; D is undetermined. Germline CDR1 is MNHEY and CDR2 is SMNVEV (reference sequence). V was shortened by 3 bases and J by 7 bases, with 9 bases between the two germline ends. The CDR3 runs to 12 residues.

In regard to this clone: The same CDR3 arises from other DNA sequences in this sample as well. The J gene is TRBJ2-3, the V gene TRBV2; D possibly corresponds to TRBD1 (5 bases). V was clipped by 4 bases and J by 0 bases, with 11 bases between them. CDR1 and CDR2 from the germline V gene are SNHLY and FYNNEI. CDR3 size: 15 residues. CDR3 DNA: TGTGCCAGCAGTGGAGGCAGGGCCAGCACAGATACGCAGTATTTT. Translated, it gives CASSGGRASTDTQYF. Filled out from reference TRBV2 and TRBJ2-3, the complete variable domain reads EPEVTQTPSHQVTQMGQEVILRCVPISNHLYFYWYRQILGQKVEFLVSFYNNEISEKSEIFDDQFSVERPDGSNFTLKIRSTKLEDSAMYFCASSGGRASTDTQYFGPGTRLTVL.

V usage is TRBV4-3 and J usage is TRBJ2-3; D unclear. The CDR3 consists of 15 residues. Germline V gives CDR1 LGHNA, CDR2 YSLEER. Trimming removed 0 bases from V and 1 base from J, with 8 bases in between. The DNA for the CDR3 is TGCGCCAGCAGCCAAGATTCCGGAGGCACAGATACGCAGTATTTT. Translated: CASSQDSGGTDTQYF.

This clone is a singleton in its sample. The chain is built from TRBV2 and TRBJ2-1; 8 bases match TRBD2. The germline V gene has CDR1 SNHLY and CDR2 FYNNEI. The trim removed 6 bases at V and 4 bases at J, leaving 8 bases unmatched. This CDR3 spans 15 amino acids. The CDR3 region is CASRGGLGGYNEQFF. In nucleotides, the CDR3 is TGTGCCAGCAGAGGGGGACTAGGTGGGTACAATGAGCAGTTCTTC.

The chain is built from TRBV30 and TRBJ1-1, with D perhaps matching TRBD1 (6 bases). Per germline, CDR1 GTSNPN and CDR2 SVGIG (reference sequence). The CDR3 length is 13 residues. V lost 4 bases to trimming and J lost 1 base, with 10 bases between them. The CDR3 nucleotides read TGTGCCTGGAACGGACAGCCGAACACTGAAGCTTTCTTT. Amino acids: CAWNGQPNTEAFF.

The sample holds a few counts of this clone. The junction differs from germline at one of its ends, possibly a read error. The rearrangement uses TRBV18 and TRBJ1-1; perhaps TRBD1 as D (5 bases). This CDR3 region has 14 residues. The V gene's germline CDR1 is KGHSH and CDR2 LQKENI. This CDR3 reads CATSKLGGGTEAFF. The CDR3 DNA follows: TGTGCCACCTCAAAACTCGGGGGAGGCACTGAAGCTTTCTTT.

The rearrangement uses TRBV5-4 and TRBJ2-3; D uncertain. Germline lookup yields CDR1 SGHNT and CDR2 YYREEE (reference sequence). The V end was cut by 0 bases, the J end by 4 bases, with 9 bases between. The CDR3 has 14 amino acids. The CDR3, as DNA: TGTGCCAGCAGCTTGGGGGTTCGGGCAGATACGCAGTATTTT. Protein sequence: CASSLGVRADTQYF.

CDR3 in amino acids: CASSNRQGANYGYTF. The CDR3 DNA reads as TGTGCCAGCAGTAACCGACAGGGGGCCAACTATGGCTACACCTTC. The genes are TRBV6-5 and TRBJ1-2, with 10 positions matching TRBD1. With 5 bases clipped from V and 2 bases from J, the junction kept 5 bases outside the gene matches. The CDR3 runs to 15 residues. Germline V gene lookup returns CDR1 MNHEY and CDR2 SVGAGI.

The V call is TRBV10-3, the J call TRBJ2-2; 7 bases map to TRBD2. Germline CDR1 reads ENHRY; CDR2 reads SYGVKD. CDR3 length equals 17 residues. After removal of 6 bases from V and 0 bases from J, the junction contained 10 bases not matched to a gene. CDR3 residues: CAIRRGLADSNTGELFF. CDR3 in DNA: TGTGCCATCAGAAGGGGCCTAGCGGACTCGAACACCGGGGAGCTGTTTTTT.

The chain has TRBV15 and TRBJ2-3; 9 positions agree with TRBD2. The CDR3 loop spans 17 amino acids. Germline V gene sequence: CDR1 LNHNV, CDR2 YYDKDF (reference sequence). V gave up 0 bases and J gave up 0 bases; unmatched junction bases: 4. CDR3: CATSRDTSGFSTDTQYF. CDR3 sequence (DNA): TGTGCCACCAGCAGAGACACTAGCGGGTTCAGCACAGATACGCAGTATTTT.

V gene TRBV7-3 combines with J gene TRBJ2-1; the match to TRBD2 covers 11 bases. With 2 bases clipped from V and 6 bases from J, the junction kept 3 bases outside the gene matches. Germline V gene sequence: CDR1 SGHTA, CDR2 FQGTGA. The CDR3 extends over 15 amino acids. CDR3 amino acids: CASSLSGLAVNEQFF. As DNA, the CDR3 is TGTGCCAGCAGCTTATCGGGACTAGCGGTCAATGAGCAGTTCTTC.

This chain links TRBV7-3 with TRBJ2-5; TRBD2 agrees at 8 bases. Unmatched junction bases numbered 9, after V lost 5 bases and J lost 4 bases. The CDR3 spans 15 residues. Germline V lookup: CDR1 SGHTA, CDR2 FQGTGA. The CDR3 is CASSLARREGETQYF. CDR3 in DNA: TGTGCCAGCAGCCTTGCCCGACGGGAGGGAGAGACCCAGTACTTC. Full variable domain (remainder filled in from reference TRBV7-3 and TRBJ2-5): GAGVSQTPSNKVTEKGKYVELRCDPISGHTALYWYRQSLGQGPEFLIYFQGTGAADDSGLPNDRFFAVRPEGSVSTLKIQRTERGDSAVYLCASSLARREGETQYFGPGTRLLVL.

The rearrangement uses TRBV5-5 and TRBJ2-1; tentative D call: TRBD2 (6 bases). Trimming shortened V by 2 bases and J by 1 base, and 10 bases separated the two germline ends. From germline, CDR1 is SGHKS and CDR2 YYEKEE (reference sequence). CDR3 length equals 15 residues. As DNA, the CDR3 is TGTGCCAGCAGCTTTTGGAGGGGATCCTACAATGAGCAGTTCTTC. This sequence encodes CASSFWRGSYNEQFF.

V and J are TRBV28 and TRBJ2-3; TRBD1 agrees at 7 bases. J gave up 1 base and V 11 bases, and 6 bases lay outside the gene matches. This CDR3 has 13 residues. CDR1 and CDR2 (germline): MDHEN, SYDVKM. The CDR3 protein is CAAKGQRTDTQYF. In DNA form, the CDR3 reads TGTGCCGCCAAGGGACAGCGCACAGATACGCAGTATTTT. Based on the CDR3 plus reference TRBV28 and TRBJ2-3, the full variable domain is DVKVTQSSRYLVKRTGEKVFLECVQDMDHENMFWYRQDPGLGLRLIYFSYDVKMKEKGDIPEGYSVSREKKERFSLILESASTNQTSMYLCAAKGQRTDTQYFGPGTRLTVL.

In regard to this clone: This sample includes further DNA sequences coding for the same CDR3. The chain couples TRBV5-1 to TRBJ2-2; D perhaps matches TRBD2 (5 bases). Trimming pared 3 bases from V and 2 bases from J, leaving 8 bases between. The length of the CDR3 is 14 residues. Germline V gene sequence: CDR1 SGHRS, CDR2 YFSETQ. The CDR3 protein is CASSSGLNTGELFF. The CDR3 DNA reads as TGCGCCAGCAGCTCTGGACTTAACACCGGGGAGCTGTTTTTT.

The chain couples TRBV6-5 to TRBJ2-1, with 10 nucleotides matching TRBD2. Germline loops: CDR1 MNHEY, CDR2 SVGAGI. J lost 6 bases, V lost 6 bases, and 8 bases had no gene match. The CDR3 is 15 residues long. The chain's CDR3 is CASRVTGTSVNEQFF. CDR3 bases: TGTGCCAGCAGAGTAACCGGGACTAGCGTCAATGAGCAGTTCTTC.

This chain uses TRBV4-1 with TRBJ1-1; weak D call: TRBD1 (5 bases). CDR3 size: 15 residues. V gave up 1 base and J gave up 0 bases, with 9 bases separating them. Germline CDR1 and CDR2: MGHRA and YSYEKL. The CDR3 DNA sequence: TGCGCCAGCAGCCAAGGACAGCTAATGAACACTGAAGCTTTCTTT. This sequence encodes CASSQGQLMNTEAFF.

A note on this clone: Other DNA sequences in this specimen translate into the identical CDR3. The V and J genes are TRBV9 and TRBJ2-7; D may be TRBD1 or TRBD2 (5 bases each). This CDR3 region has 13 residues. V was trimmed by 2 bases and J by 1 base, leaving 7 bases between them. The germline CDR1 and CDR2 sequences are SGDLS and YYNGEE. Here the CDR3 reads CASSVGVSYEQYF. CDR3 DNA: TGTGCCAGCAGCGTGGGGGTTTCCTACGAGCAGTACTTC.

This clone was seen more than once but under ten times. This chain's CDR3 is CASSSNRDANEKLFF. The CDR3 DNA follows: TGTGCCAGCAGCTCGAACAGGGATGCCAATGAAAAACTGTTTTTT. The rearrangement joins TRBV7-3 to TRBJ1-4, with TRBD1 as a possible D gene (6 bases). Trimming pared 4 bases from V and 5 bases from J, leaving 14 bases between. The germline V gene has CDR1 SGHTA and CDR2 FQGTGA. The CDR3 runs 15 residues.